A single sample gave rise to the 5 T cell receptor beta chains below, sequenced in a study of blood T cell repertoires in COVID-19. TCRdb keeps only in-frame clones here, not all; method: immunoSEQ multiplex PCR. The sample records fewer than 350,000 clones, roughly 93% being singletons. Sequenced material: PBMCs or T cells enriched from blood (not recorded which). The source is a woman in her forties with acute COVID-19.

The rearrangement uses TRBV27 and TRBJ2-3; TRBD2 matches 10 bases. Unmatched junction bases numbered 10, after V lost 5 bases and J lost 5 bases. From germline, CDR1 is MNHEY and CDR2 SMNVEV (reference sequence). The CDR3 is 16 amino acids. Here the CDR3 DNA reads TGTGCCAGCAGTCCACGATCCATAGCGGGGGGAGATACGCAGTATTTT. Protein product: CASSPRSIAGGDTQYF.

This clone was found a few times. This chain joins TRBV30 and TRBJ1-1; TRBD1 is a possible D gene (5 bases). Trimming pared 0 bases from V and 1 base from J, leaving 12 bases between. Germline loops: CDR1 GTSNPN, CDR2 SVGIG (reference sequence). The CDR3 runs 15 residues. The DNA for the CDR3 is TGTGCCTGGAGTGTGGTGGGCAGGGCGAACACTGAAGCTTTCTTT. Residues: CAWSVVGRANTEAFF.

The chain links TRBV5-5 to TRBJ1-4; D gene ambiguous. The germline V gene has CDR1 SGHKS and CDR2 YYEKEE (reference sequence). Trimming stripped 6 bases from V and 8 bases from J, with 23 bases between. This CDR3 spans 16 amino acids. CDR3 protein: CASTTGPIEGGEKLFF. CDR3 bases: TGTGCCAGCACCACTGGCCCGATAGAAGGCGGGGAAAAACTGTTTTTT.

This sequence joins TRBV28 and TRBJ2-7, with TRBD2 matching 10 bases. With V trimmed by 5 bases and J by 2 bases, 12 bases remained unmatched. The CDR3 consists of 17 residues. Germline V gives CDR1 MDHEN, CDR2 SYDVKM. The CDR3 sequence is CASSGGLAGAKTYEQYF. CDR3 DNA sequence: TGTGCCAGCAGTGGAGGGCTAGCGGGAGCTAAAACCTACGAGCAGTACTTC.

The chain is built from TRBV2 and TRBJ1-2; D is possibly TRBD1 (5 bases). Germline V gene lookup returns CDR1 SNHLY and CDR2 FYNNEI. The CDR3 has 14 amino acids. V lost 5 bases, J lost 8 bases, and 18 bases lay in between. The CDR3, as DNA: TGTGCCAGCAGTCCGACAGATCTCCTCGCCGGCTACACCTTC. Amino acids: CASSPTDLLAGYTF.